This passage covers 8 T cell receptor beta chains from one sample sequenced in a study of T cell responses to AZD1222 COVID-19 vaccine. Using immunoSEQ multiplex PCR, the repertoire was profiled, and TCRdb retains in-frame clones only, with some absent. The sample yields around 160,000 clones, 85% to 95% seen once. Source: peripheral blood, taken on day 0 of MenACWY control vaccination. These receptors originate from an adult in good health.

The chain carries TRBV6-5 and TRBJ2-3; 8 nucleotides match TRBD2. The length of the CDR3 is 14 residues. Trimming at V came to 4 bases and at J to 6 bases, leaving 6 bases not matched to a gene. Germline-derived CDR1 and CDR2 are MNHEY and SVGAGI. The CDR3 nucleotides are TGTGCCAGCAGTTTCCTAGCGGGCGGGGATACGCAGTATTTT. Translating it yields CASSFLAGGDTQYF.

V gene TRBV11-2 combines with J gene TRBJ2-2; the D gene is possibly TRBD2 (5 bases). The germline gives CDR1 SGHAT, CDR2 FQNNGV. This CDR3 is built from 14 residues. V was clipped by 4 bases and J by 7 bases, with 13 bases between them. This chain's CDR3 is CASSSGLTGGELFF. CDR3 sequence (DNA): TGTGCCAGCAGCTCCGGACTCACGGGCGGGGAGCTGTTTTTT.

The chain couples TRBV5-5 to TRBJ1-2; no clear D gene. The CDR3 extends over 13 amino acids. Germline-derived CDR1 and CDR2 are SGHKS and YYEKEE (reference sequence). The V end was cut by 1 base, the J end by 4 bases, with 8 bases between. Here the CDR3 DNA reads TGTGCCAGCAGCTTGCCAGGCCCCTATGGCTACACCTTC. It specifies CASSLPGPYGYTF.

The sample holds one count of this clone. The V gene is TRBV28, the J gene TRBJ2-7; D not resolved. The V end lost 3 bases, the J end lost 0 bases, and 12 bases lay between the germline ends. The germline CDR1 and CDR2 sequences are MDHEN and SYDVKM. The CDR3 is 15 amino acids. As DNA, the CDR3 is TGTGCCAGCAGTTTGGTAGATCGCAGCTCCTACGAGCAGTACTTC. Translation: CASSLVDRSSYEQYF.

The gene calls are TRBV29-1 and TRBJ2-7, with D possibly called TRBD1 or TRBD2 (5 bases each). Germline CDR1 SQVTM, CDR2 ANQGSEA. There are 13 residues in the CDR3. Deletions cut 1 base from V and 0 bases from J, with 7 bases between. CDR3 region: CSVEAGPSYEQYF. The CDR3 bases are TGCAGCGTTGAAGCGGGGCCCTCCTACGAGCAGTACTTC.

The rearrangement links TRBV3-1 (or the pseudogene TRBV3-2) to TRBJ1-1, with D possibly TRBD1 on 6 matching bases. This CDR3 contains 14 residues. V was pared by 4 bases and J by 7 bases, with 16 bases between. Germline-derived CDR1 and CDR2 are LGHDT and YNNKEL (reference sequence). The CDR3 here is CASSPIGRGGEAFF. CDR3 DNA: TGTGCCAGCAGCCCCATCGGTCGAGGGGGTGAAGCTTTCTTT.

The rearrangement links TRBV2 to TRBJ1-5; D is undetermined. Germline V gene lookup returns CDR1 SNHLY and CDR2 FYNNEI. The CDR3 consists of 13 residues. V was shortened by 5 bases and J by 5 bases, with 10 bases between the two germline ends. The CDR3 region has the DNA TGTGCCAGCAGTCTTTCTAGGGATCAGCCCCAGCATTTT. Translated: CASSLSRDQPQHF.

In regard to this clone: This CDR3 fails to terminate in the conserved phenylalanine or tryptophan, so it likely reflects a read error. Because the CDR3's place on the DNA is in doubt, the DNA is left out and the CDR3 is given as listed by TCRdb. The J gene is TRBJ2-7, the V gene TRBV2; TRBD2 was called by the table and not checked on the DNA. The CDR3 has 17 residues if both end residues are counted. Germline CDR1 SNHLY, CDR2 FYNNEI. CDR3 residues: CASSEALDPKAYEQYFL.